These 9 T cell receptor beta chains were all obtained from the same sample, sequenced in a study of T cells in Graves' hyperthyroidism and ophthalmopathy. Researchers took RNA transcripts and amplified the TCR beta CDR3 regions from them. Using the HTBI primer set, a first-round RT-PCR was run on the TCR CDR3. Using its own MiXCR run on the multiplex PCR reads, TCRdb lists one record per CDR3 protein. In the table there are approximately 590,000 distinct CDR3 sequences, 46% of which are singletons. The sequenced material came from peripheral blood or thyroid tissue (not recorded which). These receptors all come from a woman aged 18-29 years with Graves' hyperthyroidism.

In its sample, this clonotype was seen many times. The rearrangement links TRBV6-1 to TRBJ1-6, with D unresolved. The V gene's germline CDR1 is MNHNS and CDR2 SASEGT. CDR3 length: 13 amino acids. Trimming removed 2 bases at V and 13 bases at J, with 12 bases between. The CDR3: CASSESPLLPLHF. As DNA, the CDR3 is TGTGCCAGCAGTGAAAGTCCCCTCCTTCCCCTCCACTTT.

The chain links TRBV7-9 to TRBJ1-2, with D unclear. This CDR3 has 12 amino acids. Germline V gene sequence: CDR1 SEHNR, CDR2 FQNEAQ (reference sequence). V was cut by 6 bases and J by 12 bases, with 17 bases left in between. The CDR3 sequence is CASSADGSGNTF. Here the CDR3 DNA reads TGTGCCAGCAGTGCAGACGGCTCTGGAAACACCTTC.

The rearrangement links TRBV7-9 to TRBJ1-1, with D maybe TRBD1 (5 bases). The germline V gene encodes CDR1 SEHNR and CDR2 FQNEAQ (reference sequence). V was trimmed by 8 bases and J by 3 bases, leaving 16 bases between them. The CDR3 is 14 residues long. CDR3 DNA: TGTGCCAGCTCACCACAAGTAGGGGACACTGAAGCTTTCTTT. Its translation: CASSPQVGDTEAFF.

Only a few counts were recorded for this clonotype. The gene calls are TRBV4-1 and TRBJ2-5, with D tentatively TRBD1 (6 bases). Trimming removed 0 bases at V and 5 bases at J, with 16 bases between. The CDR3 is 16 amino acids. CDR1 and CDR2 from the germline V gene are MGHRA and YSYEKL. Here the CDR3 reads CASSQEQGGVEETQYF. CDR3 nucleotide sequence: TGCGCCAGCAGCCAAGAACAGGGTGGGGTGGAGGAGACCCAGTACTTC.

The chain employs TRBV12-3 or TRBV12-4 and TRBJ1-4, with D hard to call. The germline V and J ends were trimmed by 4 bases and 7 bases, with 13 bases remaining between them. There are 14 residues in the CDR3. DNA for the CDR3: TGTGCCAGCAGTTCGCCCGGGAAGGGTGAAAAACTGTTTTTT. Protein: CASSSPGKGEKLFF.

This clonotype was counted only a few times. The chain recombines TRBV12-3 or TRBV12-4 with TRBJ1-3; no clear D gene. V was shortened by 6 bases and J by 2 bases, with 11 bases between the two germline ends. This CDR3 is built from 14 residues. CDR3 sequence reads: CASRPTLTGNTIYF. The CDR3 nucleotides are TGTGCCAGCAGGCCGACTCTCACTGGAAACACCATATATTTT.

Details on this clonotype: A read error may explain this, as a much larger clone is one base away. This sequence joins TRBV29-1 and TRBJ2-2; possible D gene TRBD2, 6 bases. The CDR3 is made up of 12 amino acids. Trimming stripped 3 bases from V and 5 bases from J, with 7 bases between. Germline V gives CDR1 SQVTM, CDR2 ANQGSEA. CDR3 protein: CSVDRGTGELFF. CDR3 DNA sequence: TGCAGCGTTGATCGGGGGACCGGGGAGCTGTTTTTT.

V gene TRBV20-1 combines with J gene TRBJ1-2; D uncertain. V was cut by 1 base and J by 3 bases, with 6 bases left in between. Germline CDR1 and CDR2: DFQATT and SNEGSKA (reference sequence). The length of the CDR3 is 12 residues. CDR3 sequence: CSARGQDYGYTF. CDR3 coding DNA: TGCAGTGCTAGAGGGCAGGACTATGGCTACACCTTC.

This clonotype was observed at least ten times. The chain joins TRBV25-1 to TRBJ1-2, with 7 bases fitting TRBD1. Germline-derived CDR1 and CDR2 are MGHDK and SYGVNS. This CDR3 spans 15 amino acids. The V and J ends lost 4 bases and 4 bases, in that order; junction bases with no gene match: 9. In DNA, the CDR3 is TGTGCCAGCAGTGGCCAGACAGGGCAAGGCTATGGCTACACCTTC. Its translation is CASSGQTGQGYGYTF.